The TCR beta chain described here comes from a study of Ad26.COV2.S vaccination and SARS-CoV-2 variants. Study-level information: Participant was drawn from the COV1001 Ad26.COV2.S trial arm. Ad26.COV2.S was injected intramuscularly once or twice, 56 days apart.

V was shortened by 1 base and J by 0 bases, with 9 bases between the two germline ends. The CDR3 extends over 15 amino acids. In germline, CDR1 is GTSNPN, CDR2 SVGIG (reference sequence). About this clone itself: Its antigen is still unknown.

Described treatment: around 19 received Ad26.COV2.S at low or high dose, single or two shots; about five received placebo; per-sample allocation not given. Samples came from day 63 after the first vaccine or placebo injection. An adult aged 18-55 years in Boston served as the donor. The study's findings and limits: Placebo and vaccine recipients had non-spike TCR breadth that was similar.

Clones were read by immunoSEQ multiplex PCR, and TCRdb kept only the in-frame ones, dropping some. The sample holds roughly 350,000 clones, around 86% seen once. This clonotype was obtained from a person aged 18-60 years who received the Ad26.COV2.S COVID-19 vaccine or a placebo. V usage is TRBV30 and J usage is TRBJ1-4, with D possibly being TRBD1 (5 bases). The source was peripheral blood, collected in a trial of Ad26.COV2.S vaccine versus placebo. CDR3 sequence: CAWSGTSATNEKLFF. CDR3 in DNA: TGTGCCTGGAGTGGGACATCTGCAACTAATGAAAAACTGTTTTTT.